This T cell receptor (beta chain) is drawn from a study of T-cell reconstitution after alpha-beta-depleted transplantation in children. Study-wide points: One year post-transplant, T-cell counts and diversity were largely derived from T cells produced anew. By about two months after transplant, alpha-beta T cells reportedly arose from several hundred graft clones that had expanded. Surviving recipient T cells and intrathymic progenitors accounted for some patients' high TCRbeta diversity at day 60.

Trimming shortened V by 2 bases and J by 4 bases, and 12 bases separated the two germline ends. CDR3 length: 13 residues. Per germline, CDR1 DFQATT and CDR2 SNEGSKA (reference sequence). Concerning this clonotype: Its target is unknown.

It was with unique molecular identifiers that the TCRbeta library was prepared. TCRdb reanalysed the PCR reads using MiXCR and keeps one entry per CDR3 protein. The repertoire holds around 440,000 distinct CDR3 sequences, with 15% to 20% as singletons. The material sequenced was PBMCs, mostly from graft donor cells, taken 360 days after TCRalphabeta/CD19-depleted stem cell transplant. The rearrangement joins TRBV20-1 to TRBJ2-7; D might be TRBD2 (6 bases). This sequence originates from a boy less than two years old who had a stem cell transplant for Wiskott-Aldrich syndrome, so the T cells may come from the graft donor. CDR3 amino acids: CSARRRAGYEQYF. The DNA for the CDR3 is TGCAGTGCTAGAAGGAGGGCAGGATACGAGCAGTACTTC.